The sequence of this T cell receptor beta chain was determined in a study of OX40 agonist ivuxolimab in advanced cancers. Study background: Ivuxolimab, which is an agonistic anti-OX40 (CD134) antibody, was administered to the patients. Study findings and constraints: At 0.1 to 3.0 mg/kg and by week 6, clonal expansion occurred in CD4+ and CD8+ blood T cells. Some patients without response likewise showed low normalized clonal expansion. Compared with CD4+, CD8+ T cells on average had more expanded clones.

Concerning this clone itself: What it binds is unknown.

The germline V gene has CDR1 ENHRY and CDR2 SYGVKD. Deletions cut 2 bases from V and 2 bases from J, with 12 bases between. This CDR3 region has 15 residues. Data came from immunoSEQ multiplex PCR; TCRdb stores just in-frame clones and leaves some out. The sample lists fewer than 85,000 clones, roughly 87% seen once, with more than 0.5% in the top ten. Sequencing was performed on CD4+ or CD8+ T cells sorted from blood, taken in a trial of the OX40 agonist ivuxolimab. The clonotype comes from an adult with an advanced solid tumor such as melanoma, head and neck, liver or kidney cancer. The chain employs TRBV10-3 and TRBJ1-1; D possibly corresponds to TRBD1 (6 bases). The CDR3 sequence is CAISESRGFNTEAFF. For the CDR3, the DNA is TGTGCCATCAGTGAGAGCAGGGGATTTAACACTGAAGCTTTCTTT.